This TCR beta chain was captured by sequencing in a study of cytomegalovirus exposure and HLA in healthy donors. Germline-derived CDR1 and CDR2 are MGHDK and SYGVNS. Between the trimmed V and J ends, which lost 8 bases and 4 bases, there was a span of 9 bases. The CDR3 is 12 residues long. PCR employed 60 Vbeta and 13 Jbeta primers. TCRdb keeps only in-frame clones here, not all; method: immunoSEQ multiplex PCR. The data contain fewer than 350,000 clones, 70% to 90% of them seen just once; the ten biggest clones take up less than 2.5%. V usage is TRBV25-1 and J usage is TRBJ1-3; D is undetermined. This clonotype was obtained from a woman in her late teens or twenties in good health and CMV-seronegative. Sequencing was carried out using PBMCs. Written as DNA, the CDR3 is TGTGCCAGCGGGGAGGACGGAAACACCATATATTTT. Translating it yields CASGEDGNTIYF.